The 20 T cell receptor beta chains below all came from one sample that was sequenced in a study of blood T cells in healthy people across ages (dated by TCRdb to the mid-2010s). The library was generated by 5' RACE. Instrument used: Illumina HiSeq 2500. A second PCR of about 7 to 12 cycles was run with a J-beta primer mix and a sample-barcoded 5' primer. TCRdb reanalyzed the raw reads on its own, using fastp at Q25 for trimming and MiXCR for clone calling, and kept in-frame beta chains. Here each entry gathers all rows of one CDR3 protein and keeps the most common genes and DNA. For this sample the table gives hundreds of thousands of distinct CDR3 sequences, of which about 42% were detected only once. The ten biggest clones cover about 21% of the sample. Sequenced material: blood. These receptors were collected from a man aged 60 to 69 in good health.

This clonotype came up a few times. The chain joins TRBV27 to TRBJ2-7; no clear D. V was cut by 8 bases and J by 0 bases, with 11 bases left in between. Germline V gives CDR1 MNHEY, CDR2 SMNVEV (reference sequence). CDR3 size: 13 residues. CDR3 bases: TGTGCCAGCTCTAACCCCCCCTCCTACGAGCAGTACTTC. This sequence encodes CASSNPPSYEQYF.

The count of this clonotype is one. This rearrangement joins TRBV6-5 to TRBJ2-3; a weak D match, TRBD1 (5 bases). CDR3 length equals 14 residues. Per the germline V gene, CDR1 is MNHEY and CDR2 is SVGAGI. Trimming pared 6 bases from V and 3 bases from J, leaving 13 bases between. CDR3 DNA sequence: TGTGCCAGCAGGGCTGGGCCAGGGACAGATACGCAGTATTTT. This codes for CASRAGPGTDTQYF.

This clonotype was observed a few times. The chain carries TRBV13 and TRBJ2-5; 10 bases are shared with TRBD1. CDR3 length equals 15 residues. Germline lookup yields CDR1 PRHDT and CDR2 FYEKMQ (reference sequence). V trimming: 4 bases; J trimming: 3 bases; junction bases outside the gene matches: 5. Here the CDR3 DNA reads TGTGCCAGCAGCTCCACCGGGACAGGGGAAGAGACCCAGTACTTC. As protein: CASSSTGTGEETQYF. Combining the CDR3 with reference TRBV13 and TRBJ2-5 gives the whole variable domain AAGVIQSPRHLIKEKRETATLKCYPIPRHDTVYWYQQGPGQDPQFLISFYEKMQSDKGSIPDRFSAQQFSDYHSELNMSSLELGDSALYFCASSSTGTGEETQYFGPGTRLLVL.

There are many counts of this clonotype. This rearrangement joins TRBV7-2 to TRBJ2-7; weak D call: TRBD2 (5 bases). This CDR3 is built from 12 residues. Germline values: CDR1 SGHTA, CDR2 FQGNSA. With 5 bases removed from V and 4 bases from J, the gap between germline ends came to 9 bases. CDR3 nucleotide sequence: TGTGCCAGCAGCCCATGGACTTACGAGCAGTACTTC. Amino acid sequence: CASSPWTYEQYF.

Concerning this clonotype itself: At one of its ends the junction is not consistent with the germline gene, which may arise from a read error. The V and J genes are TRBV7-2 and TRBJ2-3, with a tentative D call TRBD1 (6 bases). Germline assignment: CDR1 SGHTA and CDR2 FQGNSA. The CDR3 consists of 17 residues. CDR3 region: CASSLVIWVGGTDTRYF. The CDR3 coding sequence is TGTGCCAGCAGCTTAGTTATATGGGTAGGGGGAACAGATACGCGGTATTTT.

This chain connects TRBV5-1 to TRBJ2-1; tentatively, D is TRBD1 (5 bases). The CDR3 consists of 17 residues. Germline V CDR1 and CDR2: SGHRS, YFSETQ. V dropped 0 bases and J dropped 8 bases, with 21 bases sitting between them. CDR3 sequence (DNA): TGCGCCAGCAGCTTGGTCGCACAGGACCCCACCCTACATGAGCAGTTCTTC. As protein: CASSLVAQDPTLHEQFF.

The chain links TRBV14 to TRBJ2-1; 9 bases agree with TRBD2. Germline CDR1 reads SGHDN; CDR2 reads FVKESK. After removal of 3 bases from V and 4 bases from J, the junction contained 13 bases not matched to a gene. The CDR3 has 18 residues. CDR3 nucleotide sequence: TGTGCCAGCAGCCAGAGTAGCGGGGGCCTCGACTTTTACAATGAGCAGTTCTTC. Amino acid sequence: CASSQSSGGLDFYNEQFF.

The chain recombines TRBV5-5 with TRBJ2-1, with TRBD2 matching over 11 bases. The CDR3 is made up of 14 amino acids. V was clipped by 4 bases and J by 9 bases; unmatched bases: 6. Germline V gene sequence: CDR1 SGHKS, CDR2 YYEKEE (reference sequence). This CDR3 is CASSVVAGGGEQFF. Here the CDR3 DNA reads TGTGCCAGCAGCGTGGTAGCGGGGGGGGGTGAGCAGTTCTTC.

In regard to this clonotype: With a much larger clone just one base away, this may be a read error. The V call is TRBV6-5, the J call TRBJ2-1; D unclear. CDR3 length: 16 amino acids. CDR1 and CDR2 from the germline V gene are MNHEY and SVGAGI. Between the trimmed V and J ends, which lost 5 bases and 3 bases, there was a span of 17 bases. The CDR3: CASSPRTVGFYNEQFF. CDR3 nucleotides: TGTGCCAGCAGTCCCCGGACGGTGGGCTTCTACAATGAGCAGTTCTTC.

V usage is TRBV7-2 and J usage is TRBJ2-7, with a possible D match to TRBD1 (7 bases). V lost 5 bases and J lost 0, with 23 bases in between. This CDR3 has 18 amino acids. Germline lookup yields CDR1 SGHTA and CDR2 FQGNSA. The CDR3 here is CASSALVGRGVGSYEQYF. For the CDR3, the DNA is TGTGCCAGCAGCGCCCTTGTTGGCAGGGGGGTCGGCTCCTACGAGCAGTACTTC.

As concerns this clonotype: A read error may account for a junction end that differs from germline. This sequence joins TRBV4-3 and TRBJ2-7; TRBD2 agrees at 13 bases. Germline V lookup: CDR1 LGHNA, CDR2 YSLEER. This CDR3 is 16 amino acids long. The CDR3 spells CAGSQGGTSGADEQYF. In DNA, the CDR3 is TGCGCCGGCAGCCAAGGGGGGACTAGCGGGGCGGATGAGCAGTACTTC.

The chain couples TRBV2 to TRBJ1-2; D not resolved. V was cut by 5 bases and J by 6 bases, with 7 bases left in between. Germline CDR1 is SNHLY and CDR2 is FYNNEI. The CDR3 is made up of 11 amino acids. The CDR3 DNA sequence: TGTGCCAGCAGTATAAAGAATGGCTACACCTTC. Protein: CASSIKNGYTF.

V is TRBV11-3 and J is TRBJ2-1; TRBD1 aligns across 9 bases. The CDR3 totals 17 residues. J was trimmed by 5 bases and V by 1 base; bases with no gene match: 9. Germline-derived CDR1 and CDR2 are SGHNT and YENEEA. CDR3 region: CASSLVFTGTGNNEQFF. The CDR3 nucleotides are TGTGCCAGCAGCTTAGTGTTCACCGGGACAGGGAACAATGAGCAGTTCTTC.

Of note for this clonotype: The conserved final phenylalanine or tryptophan is absent from the CDR3, which likely points to a read error. The chain is built from TRBV7-2 and TRBJ1-2, with a possible D match to TRBD1 (5 bases). Germline loops: CDR1 SGHTA, CDR2 FQGNSA. Trimming stripped 5 bases from V and 2 bases from J, with 15 bases between. The CDR3 covers 15 residues. Here the CDR3 DNA reads TGTGCCAGCAGCCACCCCGGGACGGGAAACTATGGCTACACCCTC. It is translated as CASSHPGTGNYGYTL.

The rearrangement joins TRBV7-8 to TRBJ2-5; TRBD1 might be the D (7 bases). Germline CDR1 reads SGHVS; CDR2 reads FQNEAQ. V dropped 8 bases and J dropped 1 base, with 17 bases sitting between them. The CDR3 has 15 amino acids. The CDR3 DNA is TGTGCCAGCTCCTGGACAGGAGGGATCCAAGAGACCCAGTACTTC. It is translated as CASSWTGGIQETQYF. Full variable domain (remainder filled in from reference TRBV7-8 and TRBJ2-5): GAGVSQSPRYKVAKRGQDVALRCDPISGHVSLFWYQQALGQGPEFLTYFQNEAQLDKSGLPSDRFFAERPEGSVSTLKIQRTQQEDSAVYLCASSWTGGIQETQYFGPGTRLLVL.

The CDR3 DNA reads as TGCGCCAGCAGCCCCGAGCTCGTGGGGACCCAGTACTTC. Encoded protein: CASSPELVGTQYF. This rearrangement joins TRBV5-1 to TRBJ2-5; the D is unclear. This CDR3 region has 13 residues. Between the trimmed V and J ends, which lost 4 bases and 7 bases, there was a span of 14 bases. Germline V gene sequence: CDR1 SGHRS, CDR2 YFSETQ.

This clonotype was counted ten times or more. The CDR3 sequence: CTPDRGRPDTQYF. CDR3 nucleotides: TGCACCCCGGACAGGGGGCGCCCAGATACGCAGTATTTT. This chain joins TRBV20-1 and TRBJ2-3, with 11 nucleotides matching TRBD1. This CDR3 contains 13 residues. Germline-derived CDR1 and CDR2 are DFQATT and SNEGSKA (reference sequence).

This clonotype came up a few times. V gene TRBV5-5 combines with J gene TRBJ2-1; 11 nucleotides line up with TRBD2. The CDR3 length is 16 residues. The germline gives CDR1 SGHKS, CDR2 YYEKEE (reference sequence). The junction had 10 bases not matched to a gene; V was cut back by 1 base and J by 10 bases. The CDR3 region has the DNA TGTGCCAGCAGCTTGAGGGGACTAGCGGTTATATCGGAGCAGTTCTTC. It yields the protein CASSLRGLAVISEQFF.

The chain carries TRBV2 and TRBJ2-1; the D gene could be TRBD1 or TRBD2 (5 bases each). Trimming left V 5 bases short and J 5 bases short, with 16 bases between. Germline V CDR1 and CDR2: SNHLY, FYNNEI. This CDR3 is built from 15 residues. The CDR3 DNA sequence: TGTGCCAGCAGTCCCTTGCCCGTGGGACACAATGAGCAGTTCTTC. It specifies CASSPLPVGHNEQFF.

About this clonotype: Mismatch with germline at one junction end may stem from a read error. This chain connects TRBV12-5 to TRBJ2-7, with D possibly being TRBD1 (6 bases). This CDR3 region has 13 residues. Germline CDR1 and CDR2: LGHNT and FRNRAP. CDR3 sequence (DNA): TGCGCTAGTGGACCCGACAGGCTCTACGAGCAGTACTTC. Protein product: CASGPDRLYEQYF.